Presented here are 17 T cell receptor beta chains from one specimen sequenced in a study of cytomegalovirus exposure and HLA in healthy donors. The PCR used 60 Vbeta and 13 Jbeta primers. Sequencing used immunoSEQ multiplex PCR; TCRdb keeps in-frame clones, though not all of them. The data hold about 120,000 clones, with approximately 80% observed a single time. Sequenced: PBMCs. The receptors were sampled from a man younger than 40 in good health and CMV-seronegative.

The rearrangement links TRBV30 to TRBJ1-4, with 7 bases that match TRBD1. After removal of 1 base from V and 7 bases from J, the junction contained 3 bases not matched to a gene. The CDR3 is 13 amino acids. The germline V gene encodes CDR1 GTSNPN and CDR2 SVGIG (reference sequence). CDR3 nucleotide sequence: TGTGCCTGGAGTGAGGGGGCTTCTGAAAAACTGTTTTTT. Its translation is CAWSEGASEKLFF.

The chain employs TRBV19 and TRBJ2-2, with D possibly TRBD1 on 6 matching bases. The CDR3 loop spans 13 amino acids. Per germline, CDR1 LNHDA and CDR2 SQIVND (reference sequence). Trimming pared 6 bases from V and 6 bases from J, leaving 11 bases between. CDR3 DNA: TGTGCCAGTAGAAAACAGGGCCCCGGGGAGCTGTTTTTT. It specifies CASRKQGPGELFF.

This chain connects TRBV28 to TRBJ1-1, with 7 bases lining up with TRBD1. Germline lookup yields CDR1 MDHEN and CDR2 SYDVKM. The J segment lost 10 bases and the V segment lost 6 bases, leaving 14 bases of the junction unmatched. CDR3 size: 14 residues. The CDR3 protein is CASSPVDRFEVAFF. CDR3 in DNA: TGTGCCAGCAGCCCCGTGGACAGGTTTGAAGTAGCTTTCTTT. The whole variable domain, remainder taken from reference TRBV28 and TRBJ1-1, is DVKVTQSSRYLVKRTGEKVFLECVQDMDHENMFWYRQDPGLGLRLIYFSYDVKMKEKGDIPEGYSVSREKKERFSLILESASTNQTSMYLCASSPVDRFEVAFFGQGTRLTVV.

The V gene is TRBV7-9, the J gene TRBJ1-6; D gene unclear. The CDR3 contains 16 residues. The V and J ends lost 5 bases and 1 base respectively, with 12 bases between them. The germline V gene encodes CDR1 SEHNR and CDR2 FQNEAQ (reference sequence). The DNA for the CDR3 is TGTGCCAGCAGCCAAGGAGAAACGTCCTATAATTCACCCCTCCACTTT. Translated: CASSQGETSYNSPLHF.

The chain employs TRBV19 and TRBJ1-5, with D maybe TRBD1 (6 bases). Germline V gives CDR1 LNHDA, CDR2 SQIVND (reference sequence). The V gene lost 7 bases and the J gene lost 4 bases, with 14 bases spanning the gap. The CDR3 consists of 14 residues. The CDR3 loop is CASTRDILNQPQHF. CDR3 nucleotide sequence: TGTGCCAGTACTCGGGACATCTTAAATCAGCCCCAGCATTTT.

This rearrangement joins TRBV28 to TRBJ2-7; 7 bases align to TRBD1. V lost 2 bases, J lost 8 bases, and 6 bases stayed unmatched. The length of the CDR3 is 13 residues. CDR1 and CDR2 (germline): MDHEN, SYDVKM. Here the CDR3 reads CASSLAQQGKQYF. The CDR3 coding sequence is TGTGCCAGCAGTTTAGCCCAACAGGGGAAGCAGTACTTC.

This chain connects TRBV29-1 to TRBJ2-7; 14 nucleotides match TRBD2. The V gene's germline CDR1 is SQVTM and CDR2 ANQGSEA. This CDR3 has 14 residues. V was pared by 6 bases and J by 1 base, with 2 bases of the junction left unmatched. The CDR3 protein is CSVGTSGSSYEQYF. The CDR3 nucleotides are TGCAGCGTGGGGACTAGCGGGAGTTCCTACGAGCAGTACTTC.

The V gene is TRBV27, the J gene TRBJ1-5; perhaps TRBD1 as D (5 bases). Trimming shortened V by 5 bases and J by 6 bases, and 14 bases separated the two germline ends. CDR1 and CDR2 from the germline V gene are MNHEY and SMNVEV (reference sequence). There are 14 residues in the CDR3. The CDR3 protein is CASSTRTSSQPQHF. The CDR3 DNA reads TGTGCCAGCAGTACCCGGACATCGAGTCAGCCCCAGCATTTT.

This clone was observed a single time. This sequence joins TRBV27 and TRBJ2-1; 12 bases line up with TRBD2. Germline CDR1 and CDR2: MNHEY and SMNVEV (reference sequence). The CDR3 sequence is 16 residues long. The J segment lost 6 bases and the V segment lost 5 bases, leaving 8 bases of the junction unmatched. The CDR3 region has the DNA TGTGCCAGCAGTGGATGGACTAGCGGGAAGCCCAATGAGCAGTTCTTC. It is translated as CASSGWTSGKPNEQFF.

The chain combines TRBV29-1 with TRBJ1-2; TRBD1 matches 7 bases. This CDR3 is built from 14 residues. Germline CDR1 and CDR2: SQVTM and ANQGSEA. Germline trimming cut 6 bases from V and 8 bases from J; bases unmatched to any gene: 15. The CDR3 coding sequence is TGCAGCGTAAGGCGGTCCGGGACAGACTCCGGCTACACCTTC. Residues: CSVRRSGTDSGYTF.

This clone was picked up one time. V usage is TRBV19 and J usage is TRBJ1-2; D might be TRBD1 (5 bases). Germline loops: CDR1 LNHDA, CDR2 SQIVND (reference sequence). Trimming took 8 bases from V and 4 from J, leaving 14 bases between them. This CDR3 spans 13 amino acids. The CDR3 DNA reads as TGTGCCAGTCGTCCAGGGACTACCTATGGCTACACCTTC. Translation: CASRPGTTYGYTF.

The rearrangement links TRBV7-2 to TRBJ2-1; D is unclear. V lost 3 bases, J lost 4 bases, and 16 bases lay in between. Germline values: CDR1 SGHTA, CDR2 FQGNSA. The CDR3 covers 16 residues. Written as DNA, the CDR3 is TGTGCCAGCAGCTTCGGTTTTCTTCGATCTTACAATGAGCAGTTCTTC. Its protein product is CASSFGFLRSYNEQFF.

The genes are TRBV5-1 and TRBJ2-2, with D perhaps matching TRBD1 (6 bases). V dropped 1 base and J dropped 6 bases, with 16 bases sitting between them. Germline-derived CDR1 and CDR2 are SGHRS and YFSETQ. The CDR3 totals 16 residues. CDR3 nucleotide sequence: TGCGCCAGCAGCTTGCTTGGATGGGGGCGCGCCGGGGAGCTGTTTTTT. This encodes CASSLLGWGRAGELFF.

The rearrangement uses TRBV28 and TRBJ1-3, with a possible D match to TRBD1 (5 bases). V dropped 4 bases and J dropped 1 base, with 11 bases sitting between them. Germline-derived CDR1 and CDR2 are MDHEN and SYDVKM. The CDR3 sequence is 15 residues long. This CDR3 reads CASSYFQGSGNTIYF. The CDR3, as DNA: TGTGCCAGCAGTTATTTCCAGGGTTCTGGAAACACCATATATTTT.

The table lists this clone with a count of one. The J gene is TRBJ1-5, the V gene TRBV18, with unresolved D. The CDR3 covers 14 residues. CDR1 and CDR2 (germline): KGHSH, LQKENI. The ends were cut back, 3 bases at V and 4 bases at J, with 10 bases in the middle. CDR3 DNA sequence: TGTGCCAGCTCACCCCTTGGAGGGAATCAGCCCCAGCATTTT. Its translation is CASSPLGGNQPQHF.

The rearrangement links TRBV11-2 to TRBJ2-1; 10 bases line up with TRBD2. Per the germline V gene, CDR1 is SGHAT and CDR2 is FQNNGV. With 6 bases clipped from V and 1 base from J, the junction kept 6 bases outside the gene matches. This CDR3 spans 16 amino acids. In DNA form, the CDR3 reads TGTGCCAGCAGTTTTGCACTAGCGGGATCCTACAATGAGCAGTTCTTC. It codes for CASSFALAGSYNEQFF.

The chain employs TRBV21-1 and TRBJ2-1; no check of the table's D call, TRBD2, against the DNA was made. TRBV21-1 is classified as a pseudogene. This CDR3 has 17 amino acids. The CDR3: CASSKAYHGLAYNEQFF. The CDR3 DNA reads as TGTGCCAGCAGCAAAGCCTACCACGGACTAGCCTACAATGAGCAGTTCTTC.